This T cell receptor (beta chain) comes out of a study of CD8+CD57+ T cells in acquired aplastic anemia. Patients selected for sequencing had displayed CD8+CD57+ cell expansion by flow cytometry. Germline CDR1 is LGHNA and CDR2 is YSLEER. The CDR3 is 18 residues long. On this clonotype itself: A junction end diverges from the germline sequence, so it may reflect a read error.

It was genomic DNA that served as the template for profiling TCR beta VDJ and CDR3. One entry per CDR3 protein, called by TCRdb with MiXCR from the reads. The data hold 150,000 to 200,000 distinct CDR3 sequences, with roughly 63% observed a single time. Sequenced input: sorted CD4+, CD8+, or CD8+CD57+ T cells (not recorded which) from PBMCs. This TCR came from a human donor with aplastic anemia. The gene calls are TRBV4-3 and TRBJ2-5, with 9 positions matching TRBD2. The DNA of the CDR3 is TGCGCCAGCAGCCAAGGGCGTGTGGGGCGGGGGGGCCTTGAGACTCAGTACTTC. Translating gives CASSQGRVGRGGLETQYF.